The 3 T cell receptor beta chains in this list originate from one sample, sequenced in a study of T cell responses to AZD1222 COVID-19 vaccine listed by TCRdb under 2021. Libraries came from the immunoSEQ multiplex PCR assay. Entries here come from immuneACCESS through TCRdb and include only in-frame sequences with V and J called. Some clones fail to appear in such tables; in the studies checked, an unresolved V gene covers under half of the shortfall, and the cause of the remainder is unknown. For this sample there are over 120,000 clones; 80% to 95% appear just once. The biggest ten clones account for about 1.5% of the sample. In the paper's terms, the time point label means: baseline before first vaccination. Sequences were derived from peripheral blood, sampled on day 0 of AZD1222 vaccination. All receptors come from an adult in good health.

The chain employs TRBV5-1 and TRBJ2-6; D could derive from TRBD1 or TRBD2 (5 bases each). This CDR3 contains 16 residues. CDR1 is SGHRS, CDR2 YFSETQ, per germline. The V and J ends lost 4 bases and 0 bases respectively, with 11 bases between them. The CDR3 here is CASSRGVLSGANVLTF. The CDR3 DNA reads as TGCGCCAGCAGCCGAGGGGTTCTCTCTGGGGCCAACGTCCTGACTTTC. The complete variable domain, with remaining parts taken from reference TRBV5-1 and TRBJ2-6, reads KAGVTQTPRYLIKTRGQQVTLSCSPISGHRSVSWYQQTPGQGLQFLFEYFSETQRNKGNFPGRFSGRQFSNSRSEMNVSTLELGDSALYLCASSRGVLSGANVLTFGAGSRLTVL.

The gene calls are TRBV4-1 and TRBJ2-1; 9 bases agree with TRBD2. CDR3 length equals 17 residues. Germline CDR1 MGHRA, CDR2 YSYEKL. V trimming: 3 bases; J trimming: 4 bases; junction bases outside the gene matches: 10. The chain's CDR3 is CASSHGTSSRFYNEQFF. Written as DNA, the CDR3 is TGCGCCAGCAGCCACGGGACTAGCAGCAGATTTTACAATGAGCAGTTCTTC.

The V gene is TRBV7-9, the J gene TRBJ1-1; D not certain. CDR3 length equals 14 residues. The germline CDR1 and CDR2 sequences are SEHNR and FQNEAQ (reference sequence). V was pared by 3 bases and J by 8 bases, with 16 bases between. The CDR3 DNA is TGTGCCAGCAGCTTTACGGGAATCCTCAAAGAAGCTTTCTTT. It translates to CASSFTGILKEAFF.